This is a list of T cell receptor beta chains from one sample in a study of shared clonotypes between healthy human individuals. Assay used: immunoSEQ multiplex PCR; TCRdb lists only in-frame clones, some missing. The sample lists under 1,100,000 clones, approximately 78% occurring once. Sequenced material: memory CD4+ T cells from PBMCs. These receptors were obtained from a man younger than 35 in good health. Some clones in this sample may be carry-over from other donors' samples. The CDR3 runs from the conserved cysteine through the conserved F or W. The order of the fields is V gene, D gene, clone size, J gene, CDR3 protein, CDR3 DNA. The D gene is left open where the match is weak. The size of a clone is reported for some rows only, either as once, few or many, or as a class for expanded clones.

TRBV9	.	.	TRBJ2-1	CASSVGPPDEQFF	TGTGCCAGCAGCGTAGGGCCCCCCGATGAGCAGTTCTTC
TRBV11-2	TRBD1	.	TRBJ2-7	CASSQGPDRDPQQYF	TGTGCCAGCAGCCAGGGACCTGACAGGGACCCGCAGCAGTACTTC
TRBV5-1	TRBD1	.	TRBJ1-5	CASSPTGGAGQPQHF	TGCGCCAGCAGCCCCACAGGGGGCGCCGGCCAGCCCCAGCATTTT
TRBV5-8	.	.	TRBJ2-2	CASSFRDRFGELFF	TGTGCCAGCAGCTTCAGGGACCGGTTCGGGGAGCTGTTTTTT
TRBV5-6	TRBD1	many	TRBJ2-2	CASSSTGGGELFF	TGTGCCAGCAGCTCAACAGGGGGCGGGGAGCTGTTTTTT
TRBV5-1	.	.	TRBJ2-2	CASSQEPPGELFF	TGCGCCAGCAGCCAGGAGCCCCCCGGGGAGCTGTTTTTT
TRBV6-1	.	few	TRBJ2-5	CASSRDFSGETQYF	TGTGCCAGCAGCCGGGACTTCAGTGGAGAGACCCAGTACTTC
TRBV15	TRBD1	.	TRBJ2-5	CATSPRQGAETQYF	TGTGCCACCAGCCCCCGACAGGGGGCAGAGACCCAGTACTTC
TRBV21-1	.	.	TRBJ2-5	CASSKAGKGRQGIVETQYF	TGTGCCAGCAGCAAAGCTGGGAAAGGGAGACAGGGGATCGTAGAGACCCAGTACTTC
TRBV28	TRBD1	.	TRBJ2-7	CASSLAGTGGSYEQYF	TGTGCCAGCAGTCTAGCAGGGACAGGGGGTTCCTACGAGCAGTACTTC
TRBV5-1	.	.	TRBJ1-1	CASSLVEGTEAFF	TGCGCCAGCAGCTTGGTCGAGGGGACTGAAGCTTTCTTT
TRBV6-1	TRBD2	.	TRBJ2-7	CASSEAGGVNEQYF	TGTGCCAGCAGTGAAGCGGGAGGGGTGAACGAGCAGTACTTC
TRBV2	.	many	TRBJ2-5	CASRAGWGPKQETQYF	TGTGCCAGCAGGGCAGGTTGGGGCCCTAAACAAGAGACCCAGTACTTC
TRBV6-1	.	few	TRBJ2-7	CASTGYEQYF	TGTGCCAGCACGGGCTACGAGCAGTACTTC
TRBV5-1	TRBD2	.	TRBJ2-3	CASSYQSLAGGPHTDTQYF	TGCGCCAGCAGCTACCAGAGCCTAGCGGGAGGACCTCACACAGATACGCAGTATTTT
TRBV28	.	.	TRBJ1-2	CASSLARQGSYGYTF	TGTGCCAGCAGTTTAGCCAGGCAGGGTTCCTATGGCTACACCTTC
TRBV29-1	.	.	TRBJ1-1	CSVSSSQFGTEAFF	TGCAGCGTTTCCTCGTCCCAGTTCGGTACTGAAGCTTTCTTT
TRBV29-1	.	.	TRBJ2-6	CSVLGRGRGANVLTF	TGCAGCGTCCTCGGTCGGGGGAGAGGGGCCAACGTCCTGACTTTC
TRBV6-1	.	.	TRBJ1-3	CASSAQGLPGNTIYF	TGTGCCAGCAGCGCCCAGGGGCTCCCTGGAAACACCATATATTTT
TRBV6-1	TRBD2	.	TRBJ2-1	CASSVQLAASYNEQFF	TGTGCCAGCAGTGTCCAGCTAGCGGCCTCCTACAATGAGCAGTTCTTC